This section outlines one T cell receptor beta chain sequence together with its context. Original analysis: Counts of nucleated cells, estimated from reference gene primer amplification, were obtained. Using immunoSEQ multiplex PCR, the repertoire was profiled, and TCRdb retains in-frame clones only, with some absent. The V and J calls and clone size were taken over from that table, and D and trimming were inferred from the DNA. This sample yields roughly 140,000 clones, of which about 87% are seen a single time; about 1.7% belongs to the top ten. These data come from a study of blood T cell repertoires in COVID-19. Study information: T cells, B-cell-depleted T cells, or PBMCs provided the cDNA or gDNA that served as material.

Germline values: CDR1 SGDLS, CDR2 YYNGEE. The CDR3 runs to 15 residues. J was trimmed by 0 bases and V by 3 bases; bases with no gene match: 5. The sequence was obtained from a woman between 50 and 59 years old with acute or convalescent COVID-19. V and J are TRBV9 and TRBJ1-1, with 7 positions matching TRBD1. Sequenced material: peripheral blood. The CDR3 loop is CASSARGQMNTEAFF. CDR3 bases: TGTGCCAGCAGCGCCCGGGGACAGATGAACACTGAAGCTTTCTTT.